This T cell receptor (beta chain) is drawn from a study of blood T cell repertoires in COVID-19 (dated by TCRdb to the early 2020s). In terms of the full investigation: Samples covering the acute and convalescent phases of COVID-19 were provided by collaborators in the United States, Italy and Spain. A freely available public database, intended as a resource for researchers studying the immune response to SARS-CoV-2, is where the repertoires were released. Sample metadata almost always included a de-identified subject ID, COVID-19 status, age in years and sex. HLA class I and class II types, where available, came from metadata supplied by the sample provider rather than from assay-based typing. Subjects who had been exposed to COVID-19, were actively infected with it, or had recovered from it provided the deeply sampled blood TCRbeta repertoires that made up the dataset. The prospective study material was composed of cDNA or gDNA derived from T cells, B-cell-depleted T cells, or PBMCs. The samples were drawn from two sources: the first 160 participants of the ongoing ImmuneRACE study, and 1,254 subjects contributed by 6 global collaborators.

About this clone: It has no known antigen specificity. No quality values exist for individual bases; no much larger clone is one base distant.

The immunoSEQ Assay, a bias-controlled multiplex PCR, was used to amplify TCRbeta CDR3 regions from genomic DNA. In the original analysis: Within the assay, amplification of reference gene primers was used to estimate how many nucleated cells each sample contained. To quantify the absolute abundance of each unique TCRbeta CDR3 rearrangement, sequence reads were collapsed and filtered. For each sample, productive Simpson clonality was calculated as the square root of Simpson's diversity index across productive rearrangements. TCRdb stores this immuneACCESS table with in-frame sequences only. Part of the clones is absent; in the studies checked, under half of the shortfall reflects unresolved V genes, and no reason is known for the rest. The V and J calls and clone size come from that table; D and trimming were worked out from the DNA. This sample comprises 150,000 to 200,000 clones, around 89% of them detected only once. The ten largest clones represent about 6.6% of the sample.

In the prospective study, participants were about 18 to 95 years old, resided in fewer than 25 geographic areas of the United States, and were enrolled through a virtual design. To assign participants to cohorts, the prospective study relied on clinical history that participants themselves reported in a screening survey and a study questionnaire. Recovered participants in ImmuneRACE Cohort 3 were defined as having two consecutive negative NP/OP PCR tests, clearance from a healthcare professional, or resolution of symptoms. In the prospective study, mobile phlebotomists collected whole blood, serum and a nasopharyngeal or oropharyngeal swab from each participant. Over an approximately 2-month period, participants in the prospective study had the option of providing additional blood draws and questionnaires. Before DNA extraction, blood samples from the prospective study were shipped at room temperature or frozen.

General findings and caveats noted by the study authors: The quantity of clinical and demographic metadata differed by source and by participant and was supplied without curation.

The clonotype comes from a woman in her 50s who had recovered from COVID-19. Sequences were obtained from PBMCs or T cells enriched from blood (not recorded which).

CDR3 loop: CASSLALGTGYGYTF. The DNA sequence follows: TGCGCCAGCAGCTTGGCCCTTGGGACAGGGTATGGCTACACCTTC. The V and J segments used are TRBV5-1 and TRBJ1-2, and 9 junctional nucleotides match TRBD1. Its CDR3 holds 15 amino acids, cysteine through phenylalanine. The entry retains the CDR3 DNA only, 45 bases that are in frame from base 1. V is pruned by 0 bases and J by 5 bases, leaving 5 bases of the junction without a gene match. The germline V gene provides CDR1 SGHRS and CDR2 YFSETQ.